These T cell receptor beta chains were read from a single sample in a study of cytotoxic CD8 clonotypes in ibrutinib-treated CLL. Clones were read by immunoSEQ multiplex PCR, and TCRdb kept only the in-frame ones, dropping some. The table shows 140,000 to 150,000 clones, with about 70% occurring only once. The sequences come from PBMCs, collected after 24 months of ibrutinib treatment. These TCRs come from a human donor with chronic lymphocytic leukemia. Both conserved end residues are part of each CDR3. A D gene is named only where the DNA matches it firmly. Expanded clones are given a class, and other clones once, few, many or no size at all.

>TRBV30|TRBJ2-7|NA|NA
CAWTPTGGWPEQYF
TGTGCCTGGACACCTACAGGTGGTTGGCCCGAGCAGTACTTC
>TRBV4-2|TRBJ2-2|few|TRBD1
CASSQDGTGRTGELFF
TGTGCCAGCAGCCAAGACGGGACAGGGAGGACCGGGGAGCTGTTTTTT
>TRBV5-1|TRBJ2-7|NA|NA
CASSLGGVGDEQYF
TGCGCCAGCAGCTTAGGGGGGGTCGGCGACGAGCAGTACTTC
>TRBV9|TRBJ1-5|NA|NA
CASSRGVNQPQHF
TGTGCCAGCAGCCGGGGGGTAAATCAGCCCCAGCATTTT
>TRBV4-2|TRBJ1-5|NA|NA
CASSQAGTSGNQPQHF
TGTGCCAGCAGCCAGGCCGGGACTTCAGGCAATCAGCCCCAGCATTTT
>TRBV10-1|TRBJ2-2|NA|NA
CASPGEGEYTGELFF
TGCGCCAGCCCGGGAGAGGGGGAGTACACCGGGGAGCTGTTTTTT
>TRBV7-2|TRBJ1-2|NA|NA
CASSPGPPNYGYTF
TGTGCCAGCAGCCCCGGTCCACCTAACTATGGCTACACCTTC
>TRBV19|TRBJ2-1|NA|TRBD2
CASSMGGTRKQFF
TGTGCCAGTAGTATGGGGGGGACTCGGAAGCAGTTCTTC
>TRBV9|TRBJ2-2|NA|NA
CASSVAGGTGELFF
TGTGCCAGCAGCGTGGCAGGTGGTACCGGGGAGCTGTTTTTT
>TRBV7-9|TRBJ2-2|NA|TRBD2
CASSLGTTSGNTGELFF
TGTGCCAGCAGCTTGGGAACAACTAGCGGGAACACCGGGGAGCTGTTTTTT
>TRBV18|TRBJ2-1|NA|TRBD2
CASSISGGTYNEQFF
TGTGCCAGCTCAATTAGCGGGGGAACCTACAATGAGCAGTTCTTC
>TRBV5-4|TRBJ2-2|NA|NA
CASSQGQGTGELFF
TGTGCCAGCAGCCAGGGGCAGGGGACCGGGGAGCTGTTTTTT
>TRBV5-1|TRBJ2-7|NA|NA
CASSLSGGSSYEQYF
TGCGCCAGCAGCTTGTCCGGGGGAAGCTCCTACGAGCAGTACTTC
>TRBV30|TRBJ1-5|NA|NA
CAWSVSSNQPQHF
TGTGCCTGGAGTGTATCCAGCAATCAGCCCCAGCATTTT
>TRBV6-1|TRBJ1-5|NA|NA
CASSAGGGRPQHF
TGTGCCAGCAGTGCGGGGGGCGGGAGGCCCCAGCATTTT
>TRBV7-2|TRBJ1-1|NA|NA
CASSFEWTEAFF
TGTGCCAGCAGCTTTGAGTGGACTGAAGCTTTCTTT
>TRBV4-2|TRBJ2-3|NA|TRBD2
CASSQDRALAGGTTDTQYF
TGTGCCAGCAGCCAAGATCGGGCACTAGCGGGAGGTACTACAGATACGCAGTATTTT
>TRBV29-1|TRBJ2-3|NA|NA
CSVEEGGRADTQYF
TGCAGCGTTGAGGAGGGGGGGAGGGCAGATACGCAGTATTTT
>TRBV7-6|TRBJ2-2|once|NA
CASSLGGGIGDTGELFF
TGTGCCAGCAGCTTAGGAGGAGGGATCGGGGACACCGGGGAGCTGTTTTTT
>TRBV4-2|TRBJ2-3|NA|NA
CASSQGVGGTDTQYF
TGTGCCAGCAGCCAAGGGGTGGGGGGCACAGATACGCAGTATTTT
>TRBV6-1|TRBJ2-5|once|NA
CASSARGTQETQYF
TGTGCCAGCAGTGCGAGGGGGACTCAAGAGACCCAGTACTTC
>TRBV2|TRBJ2-3|NA|NA
CASSEDPGRSTDTQYF
TGTGCCAGCAGTGAGGATCCGGGACGGAGCACAGATACGCAGTATTTT
>TRBV7-3|TRBJ1-3|once|NA
CASSPGPGDTIYF
TGTGCCAGCAGCCCGGGCCCGGGGGACACCATATATTTT
>TRBV7-2|TRBJ2-7|few|NA
CASSPQGGFYEQYF
TGTGCCAGCAGCCCGCAGGGGGGGTTCTACGAGCAGTACTTC
>TRBV5-1|TRBJ1-1|NA|NA
CASSLFSYMNTEAFF
TGCGCCAGCAGCTTGTTCTCCTACATGAACACTGAAGCTTTCTTT
>TRBV7-2|TRBJ2-1|NA|TRBD2
CASSSQGRGRRGNEQFF
TGTGCCAGCAGTTCCCAGGGACGCGGGAGGAGGGGGAATGAGCAGTTCTTC
>TRBV7-9|TRBJ2-1|NA|TRBD2
CASSASGISFF
TGTGCCAGCAGCGCTAGCGGGATTAGTTTCTTC
>TRBV7-9|TRBJ1-1|NA|TRBD1
CASSLETGVRTEAFF
TGTGCCAGCAGCTTAGAAACAGGGGTTCGGACTGAAGCTTTCTTT
>TRBV4-3|TRBJ2-2|NA|NA
CASSQEIPGVGGELFF
TGCGCCAGCAGCCAAGAGATTCCAGGGGTGGGCGGGGAGCTGTTTTTT
>TRBV7-2|TRBJ2-3|NA|NA
CASSREEVGTQYF
TGTGCCAGCAGCCGAGAGGAAGTAGGTACGCAGTATTTT
>TRBV9|TRBJ1-4|NA|TRBD1
CASSETPGQGDEKLFF
TGTGCCAGCAGCGAAACGCCGGGACAGGGGGATGAAAAACTGTTTTTT
>TRBV6-5|TRBJ2-7|NA|NA
CASRSNRDEQYF
TGTGCCAGCAGGTCCAACAGGGACGAGCAGTACTTC
>TRBV27|TRBJ2-5|once|NA
CASSFWGEETQYF
TGTGCCAGCAGTTTTTGGGGCGAAGAGACCCAGTACTTC
>TRBV5-1|TRBJ2-7|NA|TRBD1
CASSLTGTGGPEQYF
TGTGCCAGCAGCCTTACCGGGACAGGGGGCCCCGAGCAGTACTTC
>TRBV7-9|TRBJ2-7|NA|NA
CASSRTLGGYEQYF
TGTGCCAGCAGCCGGACACTTGGAGGCTACGAGCAGTACTTC
>TRBV5-1|TRBJ1-2|NA|NA
CASSLLPSYGYTF
TGCGCCAGCAGCTTGCTCCCCTCCTATGGCTACACCTTC
>TRBV7-9|TRBJ1-1|many|NA
CASSTRTATEAFF
TGTGCCAGCAGCACCCGGACAGCCACTGAAGCTTTCTTT
>TRBV30|TRBJ1-3|few|NA
CAWSVGAFSGNTIYF
TGTGCCTGGAGCGTTGGGGCATTCTCTGGAAACACCATATATTTT
>TRBV18|TRBJ2-6|NA|NA
CASSVEGPGANVLTF
TGTGCCAGCTCGGTGGAGGGGCCCGGGGCCAACGTCCTGACTTTC
>TRBV5-1|TRBJ2-2|NA|NA
CASRNLGLTGELFF
TGCGCCAGCAGGAACCTCGGGCTCACCGGGGAGCTGTTTTTT
>TRBV7-2|TRBJ2-3|NA|NA
CASSLEVAPTDTQYF
TGTGCCAGCAGCTTAGAGGTAGCCCCCACAGATACGCAGTATTTT
>TRBV6-5|TRBJ2-5|NA|NA
CASSYGVGQQYF
TGTGCCAGCAGTTACGGGGTCGGGCAGCAGTACTTC
>TRBV5-1|TRBJ2-7|NA|TRBD2
CASSLANGAGSEQYF
TGCGCCAGCAGCTTGGCGAACGGAGCGGGGTCGGAGCAGTACTTC
>TRBV4-3|TRBJ2-3|NA|NA
CASSQGTDRITDTQYF
TGCGCCAGCAGCCAAGGGACAGATCGCATCACAGATACGCAGTATTTT
>TRBV6-1|TRBJ2-7|once|TRBD1
CASSKTGQGAYEQYF
TGTGCCAGCAGTAAGACGGGACAGGGGGCCTACGAGCAGTACTTC
>TRBV6-5|TRBJ2-7|once|NA
CASSTQGGPSYEQYF
TGTGCCAGCAGTACCCAAGGAGGGCCCTCCTACGAGCAGTACTTC
>TRBV16|TRBJ2-7|NA|TRBD1
CASSPDRDEQYF
TGTGCCAGCAGCCCCGACAGGGACGAGCAGTACTTC
>TRBV6-6|TRBJ1-4|NA|NA
CASRGRTGNEKLFF
TGTGCCAGCAGGGGTCGGACGGGTAATGAAAAACTGTTTTTT
>TRBV7-2|TRBJ2-1|NA|TRBD2
CASNAGLAGPNEQFF
TGTGCCAGCAACGCGGGACTAGCGGGCCCTAATGAGCAGTTCTTC
>TRBV5-1|TRBJ1-6|NA|NA
CASSSNTGDSPLHF
TGCGCCAGCAGCTCGAACACGGGCGATTCACCCCTCCACTTT
>TRBV19|TRBJ1-1|many|NA
CASSIGPGTEAFF
TGTGCCAGTAGTATAGGGCCGGGCACTGAAGCTTTCTTT
>TRBV2|TRBJ1-4|many|NA
CASSFGAVNEKLFF
TGTGCCAGCAGTTTCGGGGCAGTTAATGAAAAACTGTTTTTT
>TRBV28|TRBJ1-5|once|NA
CASSPPRDWNQPQHF
TGTGCCAGCAGTCCGCCCCGGGACTGGAATCAGCCCCAGCATTTT
>TRBV28|TRBJ2-7|NA|NA
CASSLGGNQRGEQYF
TGTGCCAGCAGTTTGGGGGGAAATCAGAGAGGCGAGCAGTACTTC
>TRBV28|TRBJ2-7|few|TRBD1
CASSGIQGLHEQYF
TGTGCCAGCAGTGGGATACAGGGGTTGCACGAGCAGTACTTC
>TRBV7-3|TRBJ2-1|once|NA
CASSLIVASNEQFF
TGTGCCAGCAGCTTAATCGTAGCGAGCAATGAGCAGTTCTTC
>TRBV9|TRBJ2-2|NA|NA
CASSSLPDPTGELFF
TGTGCCAGCAGCTCGCTGCCTGATCCCACCGGGGAGCTGTTTTTT
>TRBV18|TRBJ2-7|NA|TRBD1
CASSLGTVYEQYF
TGTGCCAGCTCACTTGGGACAGTGTACGAGCAGTACTTC
>TRBV6-5|TRBJ1-5|NA|NA
CASATDRNSNQPQHF
TGTGCCAGCGCCACGGACAGAAATAGCAATCAGCCCCAGCATTTT